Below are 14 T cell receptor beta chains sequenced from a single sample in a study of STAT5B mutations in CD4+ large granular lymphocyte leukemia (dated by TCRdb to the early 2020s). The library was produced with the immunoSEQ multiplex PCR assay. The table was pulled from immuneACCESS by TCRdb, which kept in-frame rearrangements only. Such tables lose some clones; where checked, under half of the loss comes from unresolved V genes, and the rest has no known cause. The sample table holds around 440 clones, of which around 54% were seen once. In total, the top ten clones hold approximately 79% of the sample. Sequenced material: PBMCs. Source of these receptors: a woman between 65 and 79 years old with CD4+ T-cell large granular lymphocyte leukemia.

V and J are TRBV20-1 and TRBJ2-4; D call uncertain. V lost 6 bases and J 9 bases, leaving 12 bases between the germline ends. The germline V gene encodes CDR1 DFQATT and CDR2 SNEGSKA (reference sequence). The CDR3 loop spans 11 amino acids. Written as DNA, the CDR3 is TGCAGTGCCCCAATAGGGCCCATTCAGTACTTC. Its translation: CSAPIGPIQYF.

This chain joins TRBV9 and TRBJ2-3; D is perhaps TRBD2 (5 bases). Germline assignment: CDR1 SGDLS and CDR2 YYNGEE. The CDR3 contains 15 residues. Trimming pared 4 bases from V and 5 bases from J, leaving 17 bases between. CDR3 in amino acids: CASSLASSFRDTQYF. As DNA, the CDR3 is TGTGCCAGCAGCTTGGCTAGCTCTTTCAGAGATACGCAGTATTTT. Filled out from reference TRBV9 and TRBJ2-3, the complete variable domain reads DSGVTQTPKHLITATGQRVTLRCSPRSGDLSVYWYQQSLDQGLQFLIQYYNGEERAKGNILERFSAQQFPDLHSELNLSSLELGDSALYFCASSLASSFRDTQYFGPGTRLTVL.

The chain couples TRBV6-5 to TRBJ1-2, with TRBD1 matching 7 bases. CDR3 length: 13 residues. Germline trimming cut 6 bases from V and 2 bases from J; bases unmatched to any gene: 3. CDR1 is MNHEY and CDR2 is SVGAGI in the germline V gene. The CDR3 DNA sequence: TGTGCCAGCAGCCGGGACAGAAACTATGGCTACACCTTC. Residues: CASSRDRNYGYTF.

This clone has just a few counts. The CDR3 is CASSFAPQGRGYTF. DNA of the CDR3: TGTGCCAGCAGCTTCGCTCCTCAGGGCAGAGGCTACACCTTC. The chain couples TRBV13 to TRBJ1-2; possible D gene TRBD1, 5 bases. Germline V gene lookup returns CDR1 PRHDT and CDR2 FYEKMQ (reference sequence). The CDR3 totals 14 residues. Trimming took off 3 bases at V and 8 bases at J, with 16 bases between the two ends.

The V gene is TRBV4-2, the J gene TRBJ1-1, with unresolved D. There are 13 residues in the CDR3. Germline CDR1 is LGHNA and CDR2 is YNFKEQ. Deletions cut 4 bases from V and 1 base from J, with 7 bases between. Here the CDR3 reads CASSPGGNTEAFF. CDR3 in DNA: TGTGCCAGCAGCCCGGGAGGGAACACTGAAGCTTTCTTT.

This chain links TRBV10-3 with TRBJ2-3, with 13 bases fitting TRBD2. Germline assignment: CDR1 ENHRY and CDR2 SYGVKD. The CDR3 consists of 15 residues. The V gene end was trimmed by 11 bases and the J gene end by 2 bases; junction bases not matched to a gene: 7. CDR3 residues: CASRLAGGYTDTQYF. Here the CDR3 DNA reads TGTGCCTCCAGACTAGCGGGGGGCTACACAGATACGCAGTATTTT.

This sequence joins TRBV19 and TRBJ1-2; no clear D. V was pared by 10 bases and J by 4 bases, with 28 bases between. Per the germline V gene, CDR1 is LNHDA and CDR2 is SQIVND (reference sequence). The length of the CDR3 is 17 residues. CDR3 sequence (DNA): TGTGCCACCAGAAAGTGGACGGAGACCGGAATTCTCTATGGCTACACCTTC. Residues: CATRKWTETGILYGYTF.

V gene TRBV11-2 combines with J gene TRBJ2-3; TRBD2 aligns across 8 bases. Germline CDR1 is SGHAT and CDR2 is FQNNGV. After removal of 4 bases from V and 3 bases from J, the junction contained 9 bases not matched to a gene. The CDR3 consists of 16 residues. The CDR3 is CASSWGSGGRTDTQYF. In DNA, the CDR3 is TGTGCCAGCAGCTGGGGATCGGGGGGGCGGACAGATACGCAGTATTTT.

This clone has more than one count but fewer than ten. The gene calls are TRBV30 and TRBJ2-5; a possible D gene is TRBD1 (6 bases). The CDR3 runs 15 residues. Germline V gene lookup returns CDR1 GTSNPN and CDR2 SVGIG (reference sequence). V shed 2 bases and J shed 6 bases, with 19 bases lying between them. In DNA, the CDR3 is TGTGCCTGGAGTCGCCGTTCACAGGGAGTGAAGACCCAGTACTTC. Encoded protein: CAWSRRSQGVKTQYF. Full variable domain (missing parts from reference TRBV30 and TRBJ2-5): SQTIHQWPATLVQPVGSPLSLECTVEGTSNPNLYWYRQAAGRGLQLLFYSVGIGQISSEVPQNLSASRPQDRQFILSSKKLLLSDSGFYLCAWSRRSQGVKTQYFGPGTRLLVL.

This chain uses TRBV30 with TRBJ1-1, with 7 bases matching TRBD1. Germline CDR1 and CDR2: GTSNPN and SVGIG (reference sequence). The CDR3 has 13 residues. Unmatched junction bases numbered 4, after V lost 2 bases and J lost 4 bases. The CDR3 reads CAWSRGPTTEAFF. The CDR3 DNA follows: TGTGCCTGGAGTAGGGGGCCCACCACTGAAGCTTTCTTT.

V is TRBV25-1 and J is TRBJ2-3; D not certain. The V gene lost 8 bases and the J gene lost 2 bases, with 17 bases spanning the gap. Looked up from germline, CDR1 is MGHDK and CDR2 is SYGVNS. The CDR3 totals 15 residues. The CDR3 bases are TGTGCCAGCTGTCGCCTCGAAGGGAACACAGATACGCAGTATTTT. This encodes CASCRLEGNTDTQYF.

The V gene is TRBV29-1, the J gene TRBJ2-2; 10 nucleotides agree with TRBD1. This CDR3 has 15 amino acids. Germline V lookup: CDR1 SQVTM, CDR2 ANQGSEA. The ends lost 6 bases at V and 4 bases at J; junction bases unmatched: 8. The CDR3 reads CSVNPGTGVTGELFF. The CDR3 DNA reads TGCAGCGTGAACCCCGGGACAGGGGTCACCGGGGAGCTGTTTTTT.

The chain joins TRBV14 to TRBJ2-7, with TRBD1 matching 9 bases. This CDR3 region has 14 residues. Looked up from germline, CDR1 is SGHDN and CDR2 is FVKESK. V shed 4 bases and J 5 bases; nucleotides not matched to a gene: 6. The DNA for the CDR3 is TGTGCCAGCAGCCGGACAGGGGCTCGAAACGAGCAGTACTTC. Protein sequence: CASSRTGARNEQYF.

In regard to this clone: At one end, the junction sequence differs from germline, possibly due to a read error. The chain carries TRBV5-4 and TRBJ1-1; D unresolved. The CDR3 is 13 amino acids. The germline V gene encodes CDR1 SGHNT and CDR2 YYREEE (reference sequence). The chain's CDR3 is CASSQEWDTEAFF. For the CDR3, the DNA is TGCGCCAGCAGCCAAGAGTGGGACACTGAAGCTTTCTTT.